The 13 T cell receptor beta chains presented below share a single source sample, sequenced in a study of cytomegalovirus exposure and HLA in healthy donors. Primers for the PCR totalled 60 Vbeta and 13 Jbeta. Using immunoSEQ multiplex PCR, the repertoire was profiled, and TCRdb retains in-frame clones only, with some absent. The repertoire includes more than 250,000 clones, 85% to 90% of them detected once, and roughly 2% sits in the top ten. The sequencing sample was made of PBMCs. These receptors all come from a woman between 18 and 30 years old in good health and CMV-seronegative.

CDR3 coding DNA: TGTGCCAGCACAACAGGGGTTACCTACGAGCAGTACTTC. It codes for CASTTGVTYEQYF. The J gene is TRBJ2-7, the V gene TRBV28, with 7 nucleotides matching TRBD1. The CDR3 sequence is 13 residues long. V lost 7 bases, J lost 2 bases, and 5 bases stayed unmatched. Germline CDR1 reads MDHEN; CDR2 reads SYDVKM. The complete variable domain, with remaining parts taken from reference TRBV28 and TRBJ2-7, reads DVKVTQSSRYLVKRTGEKVFLECVQDMDHENMFWYRQDPGLGLRLIYFSYDVKMKEKGDIPEGYSVSREKKERFSLILESASTNQTSMYLCASTTGVTYEQYFGPGTRLTVT.

V and J are TRBV7-2 and TRBJ1-4; possible D gene TRBD1, 5 bases. V was cut by 3 bases and J by 5 bases, with 10 bases left in between. This CDR3 has 14 residues. Germline V gene lookup returns CDR1 SGHTA and CDR2 FQGNSA. In DNA form, the CDR3 reads TGTGCCAGCAGCTTTGACAGCTTAAATGAAAAACTGTTTTTT. Translation: CASSFDSLNEKLFF.

This clone was found once. The chain uses TRBV5-1 and TRBJ2-5; perhaps TRBD2 as D (6 bases). Trimming took off 0 bases at V and 5 bases at J, with 14 bases between the two ends. Germline lookup yields CDR1 SGHRS and CDR2 YFSETQ. The CDR3 runs to 15 residues. CDR3 DNA sequence: TGCGCCAGCAGCTTGGGGGCGCTAGCGAGCGAGACCCAGTACTTC. Its translation is CASSLGALASETQYF.

This chain uses TRBV10-2 with TRBJ1-2; 10 bases fit TRBD1. V gave up 6 bases and J gave up 4 bases; unmatched junction bases: 11. Germline V gives CDR1 WSHSY, CDR2 SAAADI. This CDR3 has 16 residues. The CDR3 region is CASSRGTGEYSYGYTF. Here the CDR3 DNA reads TGCGCCAGCAGCCGGGGGACAGGGGAGTATAGCTATGGCTACACCTTC.

The rearrangement joins TRBV29-1 to TRBJ2-5, with D perhaps matching TRBD1 (5 bases). V lost 3 bases to trimming and J lost 3 bases, with 8 bases between them. The CDR3 sequence is 12 residues long. Germline V lookup: CDR1 SQVTM, CDR2 ANQGSEA. CDR3 in DNA: TGCAGCGTTGATCAGGGAAAAGAGACCCAGTACTTC. This translates into CSVDQGKETQYF.

This clone occurred a few times. V and J are TRBV9 and TRBJ1-5; TRBD1 is a possible D gene (5 bases). The CDR3 sequence is 12 residues long. Germline V lookup: CDR1 SGDLS, CDR2 YYNGEE. Trimming took 7 bases from V and 3 from J, leaving 8 bases between them. The CDR3 protein is CASGRANQPQHF. Here the CDR3 DNA reads TGTGCCAGCGGCAGGGCCAATCAGCCCCAGCATTTT.

This clone appeared a single time. CDR3 region: CASSQNGDEKLFF. CDR3 bases: TGTGCCAGCAGCCAGAACGGTGATGAAAAACTGTTTTTT. The rearrangement joins TRBV4-2 to TRBJ1-4; unclear D gene. V lost 3 bases and J 6 bases, leaving 8 bases between the germline ends. The CDR3 consists of 13 residues. The V gene's germline CDR1 is LGHNA and CDR2 YNFKEQ.

The chain is built from TRBV19 and TRBJ2-1; 8 bases are a match to TRBD1. Germline CDR1 reads LNHDA; CDR2 reads SQIVND (reference sequence). Trimming removed 7 bases from V and 4 bases from J; junction bases left unmatched: 6. The CDR3 runs 14 residues. The CDR3 region has the DNA TGTGCCAGTAAAGGGGACAGGAGATACAATGAGCAGTTCTTC. It codes for CASKGDRRYNEQFF.

The V call is TRBV25-1, the J call TRBJ2-2, with 8 bases aligning to TRBD2. CDR3 length: 15 amino acids. Germline CDR1 MGHDK, CDR2 SYGVNS. The J segment lost 5 bases and the V segment lost 6 bases, leaving 8 bases of the junction unmatched. The CDR3 loop reads CASSTPGGRTGELFF. The CDR3, as DNA: TGTGCCAGCAGCACCCCGGGGGGGCGGACCGGGGAGCTGTTTTTT.

This rearrangement joins TRBV7-6 to TRBJ1-1; no clear D gene. Germline-derived CDR1 and CDR2 are SGHVS and FNYEAQ. The CDR3 totals 16 residues. V was cut by 3 bases and J by 4 bases, with 18 bases left in between. In DNA, the CDR3 is TGTGCCAGCAGCTTGGGCGGAACCTGGGAGAGCACTGAAGCTTTCTTT. Translated, it gives CASSLGGTWESTEAFF.

The genes are TRBV30 and TRBJ1-5, with 7 bases matching TRBD1. The CDR3 covers 15 residues. Germline CDR1 reads GTSNPN; CDR2 reads SVGIG (reference sequence). V was clipped by 4 bases and J by 1 base; unmatched bases: 7. CDR3 in amino acids: CAWKDRALSNQPQHF. CDR3 in DNA: TGTGCCTGGAAAGACAGGGCCTTAAGCAATCAGCCCCAGCATTTT. The full variable domain, its missing parts supplied by reference TRBV30 and TRBJ1-5, is SQTIHQWPATLVQPVGSPLSLECTVEGTSNPNLYWYRQAAGRGLQLLFYSVGIGQISSEVPQNLSASRPQDRQFILSSKKLLLSDSGFYLCAWKDRALSNQPQHFGDGTRLSIL.

The chain links TRBV6-1 to TRBJ1-2, with D perhaps TRBD1 (5 bases). V dropped 3 bases and J dropped 6 bases, with 14 bases sitting between them. Per germline, CDR1 MNHNS and CDR2 SASEGT. CDR3 length equals 14 residues. DNA of the CDR3: TGTGCCAGCAGTGAGGGGCAGGGTACTCATGGCTACACCTTC. Translation: CASSEGQGTHGYTF.

The chain recombines TRBV25-1 with TRBJ1-5; TRBD1 matches at 8 bases. This CDR3 comprises 13 residues. CDR1 and CDR2 (germline): MGHDK, SYGVNS. Trimming cost V 10 bases and J 6 bases; bases outside gene matches: 8. CDR3 residues: CATRGLEGQPQHF. The DNA for the CDR3 is TGTGCCACCAGGGGGCTCGAAGGTCAGCCCCAGCATTTT.